A selection of T cell receptor beta chains follows, all from one sample in a study of CD4 T cells in relation to SARS-CoV-2 and coronaviruses. Sequencing used immunoSEQ multiplex PCR; TCRdb keeps in-frame clones, though not all of them. The sample yields around 30,000 clones, about 76% seen once. These receptors lack a known antigen. Material: memory CD4+ T cells from PBMCs, cultured in vitro. The source of these receptors is an adult with COVID-19. Both conserved end residues are part of each CDR3. D genes are given only for firm matches. Rows may omit the clone size; those that give it use once, few, many or a size class.

V,size,D,J,CDR3,DNA
TRBV28,once,NA,TRBJ1-1,CASRPPDTEAFF,TGTGCCAGCAGACCACCAGACACTGAAGCTTTCTTT
TRBV9,NA,TRBD2,TRBJ2-7,CASSPGWKREATYEQYF,TGTGCCAGCAGCCCCGGATGGAAGCGGGAGGCCACCTACGAGCAGTACTTC
TRBV14,NA,NA,TRBJ2-4,CASSQQTLDIQYF,TGTGCCAGCAGCCAACAGACTTTGGACATTCAGTACTTC
TRBV2,NA,NA,TRBJ1-1,CASSESWRQEEAFF,TGTGCCAGCAGTGAAAGTTGGCGGCAGGAAGAAGCTTTCTTT
TRBV7-6,NA,NA,TRBJ2-3,CASSLALTTDTQYF,TGTGCCAGCAGCTTAGCGCTAACCACAGATACGCAGTATTTT
TRBV18,NA,NA,TRBJ1-2,CASSQDFSYGYTF,TGTGCCAGCTCACAGGATTTCTCCTATGGCTACACCTTC
TRBV28,few,TRBD1,TRBJ2-2,CASSRDRRNTGELFF,TGTGCCAGCAGCCGGGACAGGAGGAACACCGGGGAGCTGTTTTTT
TRBV28,NA,TRBD2,TRBJ2-5,CASSPGGLETQYF,TGTGCCAGCAGCCCGGGGGGACTGGAGACCCAGTACTTC
TRBV24-1,NA,NA,TRBJ2-1,CATSDQVAISYNEQFF,TGTGCCACCAGTGATCAGGTAGCGATATCCTACAATGAGCAGTTCTTC
TRBV6-5,NA,TRBD2,TRBJ2-1,CASSFAGGVGDNEQFF,TGTGCCAGCAGTTTCGCGGGAGGGGTGGGGGACAATGAGCAGTTCTTC
TRBV2,once,TRBD2,TRBJ2-1,CASGTGTSGSRSYNEQFF,TGTGCCAGCGGTACCGGGACTAGCGGGTCCCGCTCCTACAATGAGCAGTTCTTC
TRBV29-1,NA,TRBD1,TRBJ1-3,CSVGDRMGYTIYF,TGCAGCGTGGGGGACAGGATGGGGTACACCATATATTTT
TRBV30,NA,NA,TRBJ2-5,CAWSQQQETQYF,TGTGCCTGGAGTCAGCAACAAGAGACCCAGTACTTC
TRBV7-2,NA,NA,TRBJ2-7,CASSPRTLTGKSYEQYF,TGTGCCAGCAGTCCCCGAACTTTGACGGGAAAATCCTACGAGCAGTACTTC
TRBV7-2,once,NA,TRBJ1-6,CASSLAGQGRNSPLHF,TGTGCCAGCAGCTTAGCGGGGCAGGGTAGGAATTCACCCCTCCACTTT
TRBV4-1,NA,TRBD1,TRBJ2-4,CASSPGQGGPLAKNIQYF,TGCGCCAGCAGCCCGGGACAGGGAGGTCCCTTAGCCAAAAACATTCAGTACTTC
TRBV11-3,NA,NA,TRBJ2-7,CARAKSYEQYF,TGTGCCAGGGCCAAGAGTTACGAGCAGTACTTC